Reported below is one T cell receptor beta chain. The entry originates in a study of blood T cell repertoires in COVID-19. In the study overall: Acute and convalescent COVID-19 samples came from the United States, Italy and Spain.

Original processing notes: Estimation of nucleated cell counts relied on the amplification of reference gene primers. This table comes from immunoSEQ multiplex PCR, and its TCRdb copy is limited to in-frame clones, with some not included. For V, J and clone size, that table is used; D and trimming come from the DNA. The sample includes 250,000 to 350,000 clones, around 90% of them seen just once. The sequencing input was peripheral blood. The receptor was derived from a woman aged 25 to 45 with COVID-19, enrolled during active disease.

CDR3 bases: TGTGCCAGCTCACCCGGAGGGCCGGATGAGCAGTTCTTC. This sequence encodes CASSPGGPDEQFF. The chain recombines TRBV18 with TRBJ2-1, with D perhaps matching TRBD2 (6 bases). The CDR3 runs to 13 residues. Germline CDR1 reads KGHSH; CDR2 reads LQKENI. The V end was cut by 3 bases, the J end by 8 bases, with 11 bases between.